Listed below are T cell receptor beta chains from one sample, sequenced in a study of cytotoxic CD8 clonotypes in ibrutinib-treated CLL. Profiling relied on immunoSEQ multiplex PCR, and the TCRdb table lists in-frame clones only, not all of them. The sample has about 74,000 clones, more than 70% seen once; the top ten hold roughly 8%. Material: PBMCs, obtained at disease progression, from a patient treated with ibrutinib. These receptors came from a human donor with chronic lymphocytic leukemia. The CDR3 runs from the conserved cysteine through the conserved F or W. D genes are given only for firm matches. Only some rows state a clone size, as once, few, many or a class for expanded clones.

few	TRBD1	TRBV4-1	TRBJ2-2	CASSQRTGTGELFF	TGCGCCAGCAGCCAACGGACAGGCACCGGGGAGCTGTTTTTT
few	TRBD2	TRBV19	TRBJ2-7	CASSDLAGSSYEQYF	TGTGCCAGTAGCGATCTAGCGGGATCTTCCTACGAGCAGTACTTC
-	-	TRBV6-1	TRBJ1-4	CASSEGWGKEKLFF	TGTGCCAGCAGTGAAGGGTGGGGTAAGGAAAAACTGTTTTTT
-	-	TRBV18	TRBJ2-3	CASSPGDRFTDTQYF	TGTGCCAGCTCACCAGGCGACAGGTTCACAGATACGCAGTATTTT
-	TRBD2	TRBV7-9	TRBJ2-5	CAESGRAGETQYF	TGTGCCGAGAGCGGGAGGGCCGGAGAGACCCAGTACTTC
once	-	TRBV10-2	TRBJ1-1	CASRSGTENTEAFF	TGCGCCAGCAGGTCCGGGACGGAGAACACTGAAGCTTTCTTT
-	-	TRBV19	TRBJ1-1	CATTDPNTEAFF	TGTGCCACTACAGATCCGAACACTGAAGCTTTCTTT
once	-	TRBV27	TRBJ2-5	CASSLGLDVETQYF	TGTGCCAGCAGTTTAGGACTGGACGTAGAGACCCAGTACTTC
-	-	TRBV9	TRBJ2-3	CASSPDSDTQYF	TGTGCCAGCAGCCCGGATTCGGATACGCAGTATTTT
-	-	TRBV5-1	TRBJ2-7	CASSTGQNYEQYF	TGCGCCAGCAGCACCGGACAGAACTACGAGCAGTACTTC
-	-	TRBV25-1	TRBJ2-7	CASSDRKAYEQYF	TGTGCCAGCAGTGACAGAAAAGCCTACGAGCAGTACTTC
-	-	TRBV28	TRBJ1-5	CASSFMPLSGSNQPQHF	TGTGCCAGCAGTTTCATGCCACTCAGTGGTAGCAATCAGCCCCAGCATTTT
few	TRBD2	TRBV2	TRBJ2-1	CASSWGGAYNEQFF	TGTGCCAGCAGCTGGGGGGGGGCCTACAATGAGCAGTTCTTC
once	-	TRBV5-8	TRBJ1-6	CASSTARDWNSPLHF	TGTGCCAGCAGCACAGCCCGGGACTGGAATTCACCCCTCCACTTT
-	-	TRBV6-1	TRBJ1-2	CASSPEPGIYTF	TGTGCCAGCAGCCCAGAGCCAGGGATCTACACCTTC
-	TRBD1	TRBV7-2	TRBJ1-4	CASRTQGANEKLFF	TGTGCCAGCAGGACACAGGGGGCCAATGAAAAACTGTTTTTT
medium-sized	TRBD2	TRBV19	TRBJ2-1	CASSIDFPSGVYNEQFF	TGTGCCAGTAGTATAGATTTTCCTAGCGGGGTATACAATGAGCAGTTCTTC
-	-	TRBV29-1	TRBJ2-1	CSVEGRYNEQFF	TGCAGCGTTGAAGGCCGTTACAATGAGCAGTTCTTC
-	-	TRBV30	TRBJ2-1	CAWSVRGDEQFF	TGTGCCTGGAGTGTACGAGGAGATGAGCAGTTCTTC
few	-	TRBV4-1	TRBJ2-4	CASSQGQGKNIQYF	TGCGCCAGCAGCCAAGGCCAAGGCAAAAACATTCAGTACTTC
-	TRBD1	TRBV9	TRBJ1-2	CASSVETGVNYGYTF	TGTGCCAGCAGCGTCGAGACAGGGGTTAACTATGGCTACACCTTC
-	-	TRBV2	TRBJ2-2	CASSVGGGELFF	TGTGCCAGCAGTGTAGGGGGCGGGGAGCTGTTTTTT
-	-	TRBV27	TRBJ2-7	CASSFKGYEQYF	TGTGCCAGCAGTTTCAAGGGTTACGAGCAGTACTTC
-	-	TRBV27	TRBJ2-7	CASSLTDSTYEQYF	TGTGCCAGCAGTTTAACGGACAGCACCTACGAGCAGTACTTC